This T cell receptor beta chain was recovered during a study of blood T cell repertoires in COVID-19. Overall study context: Samples came from the United States, Italy and Spain, spanning acute and convalescent COVID-19. The cDNA or gDNA used as material had been derived from T cells, B-cell-depleted T cells, or PBMCs.

How the authors handled the data: Amplifying reference gene primers gave estimates of nucleated cell counts. The repertoire was sequenced with immunoSEQ multiplex PCR; TCRdb's copy has only in-frame clones and lacks some. That table supplies the V and J calls and clone size; D and trimming were determined from the DNA. Seen here are fewer than 250,000 clones, approximately 90% observed once, and the top ten hold 1.5% to 2%. Between the trimmed V and J ends, which lost 3 bases and 1 base, there was a span of 7 bases. The CDR3 runs to 14 residues. CDR1 is SEHNR, CDR2 FQNEAQ, per germline (reference sequence).

Sequenced material: peripheral blood. The sequence was collected from a man between 65 and 85 years old with acute or convalescent COVID-19. The chain has TRBV7-9 and TRBJ1-5; D is unresolved. CDR3 loop: CASSFTESNQPQHF. The CDR3 nucleotides are TGTGCCAGCAGCTTCACAGAGAGCAATCAGCCCCAGCATTTT.